The 22 T cell receptor beta chains reported below all come from one sample, sequenced in a study of T cells in Graves' hyperthyroidism and ophthalmopathy. The TCR beta CDR3 regions underwent amplification using RNA transcripts as the source. TCR CDR3 regions were first amplified by RT-PCR with HTBI primers. TCRdb independently ran MiXCR on the multiplex PCR reads; one entry per CDR3 protein. This repertoire shows about 520,000 distinct CDR3 sequences, less than 25% found once; its top ten account for 26%. Sequenced material: blood. These receptors originate from a man younger than 30 with Graves' hyperthyroidism.

This rearrangement joins TRBV5-1 to TRBJ1-1; D gene uncertain. The CDR3 spans 15 residues. From germline, CDR1 is SGHRS and CDR2 YFSETQ. The V end was cut by 0 bases, the J end by 1 base, with 10 bases between. CDR3 bases: TGCGCCAGCAGCTTGGTGGGTTGGCAGAACACTGAAGCTTTCTTT. It encodes CASSLVGWQNTEAFF.

The chain recombines TRBV19 with TRBJ1-2; D perhaps matches TRBD1 (5 bases). This CDR3 spans 15 amino acids. The germline gives CDR1 LNHDA, CDR2 SQIVND (reference sequence). Trimming removed 9 bases at V and 2 bases at J, with 19 bases between. Written as DNA, the CDR3 is TGTGCCAGCAGGGAGCTCTTGAAGGCGAACTATGGCTACACCTTC. Translation: CASRELLKANYGYTF.

In this sample, this clonotype turned up many times. J is TRBJ1-5 and V is TRBV28; D not resolved. Trimming took 3 bases from V and 4 from J, leaving 10 bases between them. CDR1 MDHEN and CDR2 SYDVKM come from the germline V gene. The CDR3 is 14 amino acids. The CDR3 region is CASSFLPNNQPQHF. The CDR3 DNA follows: TGTGCCAGCAGTTTTTTACCCAATAATCAGCCCCAGCATTTT.

This clonotype has just a few counts. This CDR3 is CSATGTGGYEQYF. CDR3 in DNA: TGCAGCGCCACCGGGACAGGGGGCTACGAGCAGTACTTC. V gene TRBV29-1 combines with J gene TRBJ2-7, with 11 positions matching TRBD1. Germline V gene data show CDR1 as SQVTM and CDR2 as ANQGSEA. Germline trimming cut 7 bases from V and 3 bases from J; bases unmatched to any gene: 5. CDR3 length: 13 residues.

This rearrangement joins TRBV12-5 to TRBJ1-2; D may be TRBD1 (6 bases). The CDR3 runs 16 residues. Trimming took off 3 bases at V and 6 bases at J, with 20 bases between the two ends. The germline gives CDR1 LGHNT, CDR2 FRNRAP. The CDR3, as DNA: TGTGCTAGTGGTTTAGTCACAGGGACTACGAGTCATGGCTACACCTTC. This sequence encodes CASGLVTGTTSHGYTF.

This clonotype was counted ten times or more. This rearrangement joins TRBV20-1 to TRBJ1-2; 10 bases align to TRBD1. Losses at the gene ends were 6 bases for V and 5 bases for J; bases not matched to a gene: 9. Germline V gene data show CDR1 as DFQATT and CDR2 as SNEGSKA (reference sequence). The length of the CDR3 is 14 residues. The CDR3 region is CSAVRQGAFYGYTF. Written as DNA, the CDR3 is TGCAGTGCGGTTCGACAGGGGGCTTTTTATGGCTACACCTTC.

The J gene is TRBJ1-1, the V gene TRBV18; 11 nucleotides agree with TRBD1. Germline lookup yields CDR1 KGHSH and CDR2 LQKENI. This CDR3 contains 17 residues. V lost 2 bases to trimming and J lost 4 bases; unmatched junction nucleotides: 9. Written as DNA, the CDR3 is TGTGCCAGCTCACCATTAGGACAGGGGGCTTCCGGCACTGAAGCTTTCTTT. Amino acid sequence: CASSPLGQGASGTEAFF.

This clonotype was counted at least ten times. The chain joins TRBV24-1 to TRBJ2-5; D gene uncertain. The CDR3 is made up of 16 amino acids. Germline-derived CDR1 and CDR2 are KGHDR and SFDVKD. Trimming left V 3 bases short and J 2 bases short, with 15 bases between. In nucleotides, the CDR3 is TGTGCCACCAGTGATCCAACCCCGGGCTCACAAGAGACCCAGTACTTC. The encoded protein is CATSDPTPGSQETQYF.

This clonotype has a count of ten or more. CDR3 DNA: TGTGCCTGGAGTGTACCGTATGGCTACACCTTC. Protein product: CAWSVPYGYTF. The rearrangement uses TRBV30 and TRBJ1-2, with D unclear. V was shortened by 0 bases and J by 5 bases, with 4 bases between the two germline ends. The CDR3 is 11 amino acids. Germline lookup yields CDR1 GTSNPN and CDR2 SVGIG (reference sequence).

The V call is TRBV2, the J call TRBJ2-2; 10 bases match TRBD1. J lost 1 base, V lost 7 bases, and 6 bases had no gene match. The CDR3 is 16 amino acids. The germline gives CDR1 SNHLY, CDR2 FYNNEI. The CDR3 nucleotides are TGTGCCAGCATGGGGGGACAGGGGTTGAACACCGGGGAGCTGTTTTTT. Translation: CASMGGQGLNTGELFF.

This clonotype was counted many times. The J gene is TRBJ1-2, the V gene TRBV9; D is undetermined. Per germline, CDR1 SGDLS and CDR2 YYNGEE. The CDR3 spans 14 residues. The V gene lost 3 bases and the J gene lost 3 bases, with 12 bases spanning the gap. CDR3 nucleotide sequence: TGTGCCAGCAGCGGGTCGATTCGAGACTATGGCTACACCTTC. Its protein product is CASSGSIRDYGYTF.

The V call is TRBV11-2, the J call TRBJ2-5; D is possibly TRBD1 (5 bases). Germline CDR1 SGHAT, CDR2 FQNNGV. This CDR3 has 13 residues. With 3 bases removed from V and 5 bases from J, the gap between germline ends came to 10 bases. The CDR3 sequence is CASSFGRVETQYF. The CDR3 DNA follows: TGTGCCAGCAGCTTCGGCAGGGTCGAGACCCAGTACTTC.

This clonotype occurred a few times. V usage is TRBV20-1 and J usage is TRBJ1-2; no firm D call. V lost 5 bases and J 2 bases, leaving 9 bases between the germline ends. From germline, CDR1 is DFQATT and CDR2 SNEGSKA (reference sequence). This CDR3 contains 12 residues. The CDR3 DNA reads TGCAGTGCTCTCCTCACAAACTATGGCTACACCTTC. Encoded protein: CSALLTNYGYTF.

This clonotype was counted many times. V is TRBV28 and J is TRBJ1-1; D call uncertain. V was trimmed by 1 base and J by 7 bases, leaving 13 bases between them. The CDR3 spans 14 residues. CDR1 is MDHEN and CDR2 is SYDVKM in the germline V gene. As DNA, the CDR3 is TGTGCCAGCAGTTTATACACCTGGGCAGGTGAAGCTTTCTTT. Protein sequence: CASSLYTWAGEAFF.

This clonotype turned up a few times. This sequence joins TRBV7-2 and TRBJ2-7; perhaps TRBD2 as D (7 bases). CDR3 length equals 15 residues. CDR1 is SGHTA and CDR2 is FQGNSA in the germline V gene. Between the trimmed V and J ends, which lost 3 bases and 2 bases, there was a span of 14 bases. The CDR3 region has the DNA TGTGCCAGCAGCTTTTTGCGGGGGCCTCCCTACGAGCAGTACTTC. Translation: CASSFLRGPPYEQYF.

This clonotype has ten or more counts. The genes are TRBV12-3 or TRBV12-4 and TRBJ2-7, with D perhaps matching TRBD1 or TRBD2 (5 bases each). Trimming took off 2 bases at V and 6 bases at J, with 29 bases between the two ends. This CDR3 spans 19 amino acids. In DNA form, the CDR3 reads TGTGCCAGCAGTTTATTTCCCCCTTTCCCCCGGGACCGCCGGTGCGAGCAGTACTTC. Its protein is CASSLFPPFPRDRRCEQYF.

This clonotype was recorded a few times. The rearrangement links TRBV11-2 to TRBJ2-7, with TRBD2 matching 9 bases. Per the germline V gene, CDR1 is SGHAT and CDR2 is FQNNGV. V lost 5 bases and J lost 5; bases outside the gene matches: 22. CDR3 length: 19 residues. The CDR3 sequence is CASSPRGFRGGAIVDEQYF. In DNA form, the CDR3 reads TGTGCCAGCAGCCCACGGGGGTTTCGCGGGGGGGCGATAGTGGACGAGCAGTACTTC.

This clonotype showed up many times. The chain has TRBV2 and TRBJ2-5, with D possibly TRBD1 on 6 matching bases. Trimming stripped 6 bases from V and 1 base from J, with 15 bases between. The CDR3 extends over 15 amino acids. Germline values: CDR1 SNHLY, CDR2 FYNNEI. The CDR3 sequence: CASSLEDSTQETQYF. The CDR3 bases are TGTGCCAGCAGCTTAGAGGACAGCACCCAAGAGACCCAGTACTTC. The whole variable domain, filled in from reference TRBV2 and TRBJ2-5, reads EPEVTQTPSHQVTQMGQEVILRCVPISNHLYFYWYRQILGQKVEFLVSFYNNEISEKSEIFDDQFSVERPDGSNFTLKIRSTKLEDSAMYFCASSLEDSTQETQYFGPGTRLLVL.

This clonotype was seen ten or more times. The genes are TRBV6-1 and TRBJ2-4, with D possibly TRBD2 on 5 matching bases. V dropped 1 base and J dropped 3 bases, with 13 bases sitting between them. The CDR3 length is 16 residues. CDR1 MNHNS and CDR2 SASEGT come from the germline V gene. CDR3 coding DNA: TGTGCCAGCAGTGAAGGAGGGCAAGGCGTCAAAAACATTCAGTACTTC. Protein sequence: CASSEGGQGVKNIQYF.

This clonotype was seen repeatedly, ten times or more. A much larger clone differs by one base, so this may be a read error. This chain links TRBV6-1 with TRBJ1-2; D may be TRBD1 (5 bases). Germline CDR1 and CDR2: MNHNS and SASEGT. The V and J ends lost 7 bases and 5 bases respectively, with 11 bases between them. CDR3 length: 12 amino acids. The CDR3 DNA follows: TGTGCCAGCACGGGGGTTATTTATGGCTACACCTTC. Its translation: CASTGVIYGYTF.

The chain is built from TRBV12-3 or TRBV12-4 and TRBJ1-1; no definite D call. Between the trimmed V and J ends, which lost 1 base and 3 bases, there was a span of 6 bases. The CDR3 runs 13 residues. The CDR3 region has the DNA TGTGCCAGCAGTTTAGGTCCACACACTGAAGCTTTCTTT. Translation gives CASSLGPHTEAFF.

The sample holds many counts of this clonotype. This chain uses TRBV12-3 or TRBV12-4 with TRBJ2-7; D call uncertain. V lost 6 bases and J lost 6, with 18 bases in between. The CDR3 length is 14 residues. CDR3 region: CASSTRYELREQYF. The CDR3 DNA is TGTGCCAGCAGCACCCGCTACGAGCTGCGCGAGCAGTACTTC.